The 3 T cell receptor beta chains below all came from one sample that was sequenced in a study of T cells in tumors after PD-1 blockade. Assay used: immunoSEQ multiplex PCR; TCRdb lists only in-frame clones, some missing. The table includes about 47,000 clones, roughly 80% detected once. The sample in question was PBMCs, obtained before anti-PD-1 therapy. The receptors here all came from a human donor with advanced basal cell or squamous cell carcinoma (not recorded which).

This clone has only one observation. The chain is built from TRBV9 and TRBJ1-1; no definite D call. Trimming left V 4 bases short and J 3 bases short, with 16 bases between. There are 15 residues in the CDR3. CDR1 and CDR2 (germline): SGDLS, YYNGEE. Here the CDR3 reads CASSPDPRPDTEAFF. The CDR3 DNA follows: TGTGCCAGCAGCCCGGACCCGAGACCGGACACTGAAGCTTTCTTT. Combining the CDR3 with reference TRBV9 and TRBJ1-1 gives the whole variable domain DSGVTQTPKHLITATGQRVTLRCSPRSGDLSVYWYQQSLDQGLQFLIQYYNGEERAKGNILERFSAQQFPDLHSELNLSSLELGDSALYFCASSPDPRPDTEAFFGQGTRLTVV.

The V and J genes are TRBV18 and TRBJ2-7, with 11 bases matching TRBD2. The CDR3 consists of 18 residues. Germline values: CDR1 KGHSH, CDR2 LQKENI. J gave up 3 bases and V 1 base, and 11 bases lay outside the gene matches. CDR3 loop: CASSPLASGRTPGYEQYF. CDR3 DNA sequence: TGTGCCAGCTCACCACTGGCTAGCGGGAGGACCCCGGGCTACGAGCAGTACTTC.

The chain joins TRBV6-5 to TRBJ2-1; 11 bases line up with TRBD2. With 6 bases clipped from V and 5 bases from J, the junction kept 6 bases outside the gene matches. This CDR3 has 15 residues. The V gene's germline CDR1 is MNHEY and CDR2 SVGAGI. The CDR3 protein is CASSLGTSGHNEQFF. In nucleotides, the CDR3 is TGTGCCAGCAGCCTAGGGACTAGCGGACACAATGAGCAGTTCTTC.